The present entry profiles one T cell receptor beta chain with its context. The specificity of this receptor is unknown. Per-base qualities were not stored, and no clone one base away is much larger. The data belong to a study of CD8 T cells in Susac syndrome (dated by TCRdb to between 2018 and 2021). Background for the entire study: The study used repertoire sequencing to test whether antigen drove CD8+ T cell activation and differentiation in Susac syndrome. Summary of the overall study and its limitations: The number of individuals in the TCR sequencing and HLA analysis was acknowledged as relatively small.

RNA was extracted using the RNeasy kit, and about 0.5 to 1 ug of the RNA was reverse transcribed with random hexamers. The immunoSEQ multiplex PCR assay, which covers 54 Vbeta and 13 Jbeta segments, was used to amplify TCR beta CDR3 regions. PCR amplification bias was corrected using a synthetic template baseline for primer optimization and computational correction. The original methods were these. Reads were annotated to V, D and J genes according to IMGT and were analyzed with immunoSEQ Analyzer, with only productive sequences retained. Clonality was calculated as one minus the Shannon entropy normalized by log2 of the number of productive unique sequences. Public and private clones were assessed among the 100 most prevalent clones of each patient and control. Clones were defined as Susac-specific when absent from the healthy and MS cohorts, from about 1,100 published viral clones and from other ImmuneACCESS disease sequences. TCRdb applied fastp at Q25 and MiXCR to the public reads, then kept only in-frame beta chains. CDR3 protein duplicates are merged, each entry listing the most common genes and DNA. These V and J calls derive from TCRdb rather than the authors' analysis. Across this sample there are about 110,000 distinct CDR3 sequences, with about 95% seen only once. The ten largest clones add up to 0.096% of the sample.

Taken from the germline V gene (reference sequence), the CDR1 and CDR2 loops are LNHDA and SQIVND. Including the terminal cysteine and phenylalanine, the CDR3 comprises 14 residues. Solely the CDR3 DNA is kept, with 42 bases framed from the first base. Trimming at the junction amounts to 3 bases on V and 6 bases on J, and the germline ends lie 12 bases apart. Peripheral blood CD8+ and CD4+ T cells from healthy donors, Susac syndrome patients and multiple sclerosis patients were profiled using high-throughput TCR beta sequencing. Healthy donors were age- and sex-matched controls. Bulk CD8+ and CD4+ T cells were purified by magnetic negative isolation, whereas CD8+ TEMRA cells were enriched by FACS. Blood was drawn into EDTA tubes, processed within 24 hours, and PBMCs were isolated by density gradient centrifugation. PBMCs destined for TCR sequencing were cryopreserved in liquid nitrogen and later thawed in a 37 °C water bath. The sorted or isolated CD4+, CD8+ and CD8+ TEMRA cells had a purity of 90% or higher.

This chain is built from TRBV19 and TRBJ2-4; the D gene is perhaps TRBD1 or TRBD2, as each covers 5 bases. Sequencing was carried out using CD4+ T cells from PBMCs. This TCR came from a human donor in good health. The DNA sequence is as follows: TGTGCCAGTAGTATGAGGGGCCGGGGAAACATTCAGTACTTC. The encoded protein is CASSMRGRGNIQYF.